The 14 T cell receptor beta chains reported below all come from one sample, sequenced in a study of sequential checkpoint blockade in melanoma. Here immunoSEQ multiplex PCR was the method, and the copy in TCRdb shows in-frame clones only, minus some. Of 9,500 to 15,000 clones in the sample, roughly 26% were seen once. Treatment denoted: randomized to nivolumab then ipilimumab (arm A) or the reverse (arm B). This specimen was tumor tissue (inferred from file names), taken from a patient given nivolumab and ipilimumab in sequence. These receptors were collected from a human donor with melanoma.

The V gene is TRBV19, the J gene TRBJ1-4, with TRBD1 as a possible D gene (5 bases). The germline gives CDR1 LNHDA, CDR2 SQIVND (reference sequence). V lost 6 bases and J lost 9, with 20 bases in between. The CDR3 extends over 15 amino acids. CDR3: CASSKIGGEGKKLFF. CDR3 sequence (DNA): TGTGCCAGTAGCAAAATTGGGGGAGAGGGTAAAAAACTGTTTTTT.

This clone was counted a few times. The rearrangement uses TRBV19 and TRBJ2-3; D uncertain. The length of the CDR3 is 13 residues. The V and J ends lost 0 bases and 0 bases respectively, with 1 base between them. Per the germline V gene, CDR1 is LNHDA and CDR2 is SQIVND (reference sequence). The CDR3 bases are TGTGCCAGTAGTATAGACAGCACAGATACGCAGTATTTT. It specifies CASSIDSTDTQYF.

This clone was counted many times. The chain is built from TRBV6-8 and TRBJ2-3; 7 nucleotides match TRBD2. The CDR3 is 14 residues long. J gave up 4 bases and V 0 bases, and 1 base lay outside the gene matches. Germline CDR1 is MNHGY and CDR2 is SAAAGT. The CDR3 loop is CASSYSGLPDTQYF. The CDR3, as DNA: TGTGCCAGCAGTTACTCGGGACTACCAGATACGCAGTATTTT.

This clone was seen at least ten times. This chain uses TRBV9 with TRBJ1-1; no firm D call. This CDR3 has 14 residues. Per the germline V gene, CDR1 is SGDLS and CDR2 is YYNGEE. Trimming removed 4 bases at V and 5 bases at J, with 15 bases between. The CDR3 DNA reads as TGTGCCAGCAGCCCCGGACCGATGGGGACTGAAGCTTTCTTT. Translated: CASSPGPMGTEAFF.

This clone was picked up many times. The rearrangement uses TRBV11-3 and TRBJ2-1; 11 nucleotides match TRBD1. This CDR3 comprises 15 residues. Germline CDR1 and CDR2: SGHNT and YENEEA. The junction had 7 bases not matched to a gene; V was cut back by 5 bases and J by 7 bases. The CDR3 region has the DNA TGTGCCAGCAGCCAAACCGGGACAGGGGGTAATGAGCAGTTCTTC. This encodes CASSQTGTGGNEQFF.

In its sample, this clone was seen many times. The chain recombines TRBV5-4 with TRBJ1-2; 7 positions match TRBD1. Germline CDR1 and CDR2: SGHNT and YYREEE (reference sequence). The junction had 2 bases not matched to a gene; V was cut back by 3 bases and J by 3 bases. The CDR3 is 13 amino acids. Here the CDR3 reads CASSYGTDYGYTF. CDR3 nucleotide sequence: TGTGCCAGCAGCTACGGGACAGACTATGGCTACACCTTC.

The rearrangement uses TRBV18 and TRBJ1-2; D may be TRBD1 (5 bases). V gave up 2 bases and J gave up 2 bases, with 9 bases separating them. Germline V gene sequence: CDR1 KGHSH, CDR2 LQKENI. The CDR3 is 14 amino acids. CDR3 residues: CASSPKTDNYGYTF. CDR3 nucleotide sequence: TGTGCCAGCTCACCAAAGACAGACAACTATGGCTACACCTTC. The full variable domain, completed using reference TRBV18 and TRBJ1-2, is NAGVMQNPRHLVRRRGQEARLRCSPMKGHSHVYWYRQLPEEGLKFMVYLQKENIIDESGMPKERFSAEFPKEGPSILRIQQVVRGDSAAYFCASSPKTDNYGYTFGSGTRLTVV.

In its sample, this clone was seen a few times. The chain has TRBV6-8 and TRBJ1-5; no clear D gene. The germline V gene encodes CDR1 MNHGY and CDR2 SAAAGT. V lost 8 bases and J lost 5, with 13 bases in between. There are 13 residues in the CDR3. The CDR3 bases are TGTGCCAGCCGTTCCAGGTCTTATCAGCCCCAGCATTTT. This gives the protein CASRSRSYQPQHF.

The chain combines TRBV28 with TRBJ2-4; a possible D gene is TRBD1 (6 bases). Trimming removed 0 bases at V and 0 bases at J, with 21 bases between. Germline V gives CDR1 MDHEN, CDR2 SYDVKM. The CDR3 length is 20 residues. The CDR3 nucleotides are TGTGCCAGCAGTTTATGCTGCTCCCTCCAGGGGATTCTAGCCAAAAACATTCAGTACTTC. This encodes CASSLCCSLQGILAKNIQYF.

Worth noting for this clone: Additional DNA sequences in this sample encode the identical CDR3. V gene TRBV6-8 combines with J gene TRBJ1-1; maybe TRBD1 (5 bases). Germline values: CDR1 MNHGY, CDR2 SAAAGT. The V end lost 6 bases, the J end lost 0 bases, and 8 bases lay between the germline ends. The CDR3 is made up of 13 amino acids. The CDR3: CASSSGMNTEAFF. CDR3 in DNA: TGTGCCAGCAGCTCAGGGATGAACACTGAAGCTTTCTTT.

The chain links TRBV18 to TRBJ1-2, with D possibly being TRBD1 (5 bases). V dropped 3 bases and J dropped 6 bases, with 17 bases sitting between them. In germline, CDR1 is KGHSH, CDR2 LQKENI. The CDR3 covers 15 residues. The CDR3 coding sequence is TGTGCCAGCTCACCGAGGGGACTCGGTTTCGATGGCTACACCTTC. It is translated as CASSPRGLGFDGYTF.

The rearrangement links TRBV23-1 to TRBJ2-1; D remains unclear. TRBV23-1 counts as an open reading frame of uncertain function. V lost 6 bases to trimming and J lost 6 bases, with 15 bases between them. The CDR3 loop spans 14 amino acids. The CDR3 DNA follows: TGCGCCAGCAGCTTGGTAGGTGGCCGCAATGAGCAGTTCTTC. Protein: CASSLVGGRNEQFF.

This clone is large in the sample. The chain recombines TRBV6-1 with TRBJ2-7; D may match TRBD1 or TRBD2 (5 bases each). CDR1 is MNHNS, CDR2 SASEGT, per germline. The CDR3 contains 17 residues. The V end lost 0 bases, the J end lost 2 bases, and 17 bases lay between the germline ends. CDR3 protein: CASSEAGRGRAPYEQYV. CDR3 DNA: TGTGCCAGCAGTGAAGCAGGTCGGGGACGCGCTCCCTACGAGCAGTACGTC.

This clone has just a few counts. V gene TRBV7-1 combines with J gene TRBJ2-7; TRBD1 matches 9 bases. TRBV7-1 is placed among ORFs of uncertain function. The ends lost 5 bases at V and 2 bases at J; junction bases unmatched: 1. There are 13 residues in the CDR3. The CDR3 region is CASSRQGAYEQYF. In DNA form, the CDR3 reads TGTGCCAGCAGCCGACAGGGGGCCTACGAGCAGTACTTC.